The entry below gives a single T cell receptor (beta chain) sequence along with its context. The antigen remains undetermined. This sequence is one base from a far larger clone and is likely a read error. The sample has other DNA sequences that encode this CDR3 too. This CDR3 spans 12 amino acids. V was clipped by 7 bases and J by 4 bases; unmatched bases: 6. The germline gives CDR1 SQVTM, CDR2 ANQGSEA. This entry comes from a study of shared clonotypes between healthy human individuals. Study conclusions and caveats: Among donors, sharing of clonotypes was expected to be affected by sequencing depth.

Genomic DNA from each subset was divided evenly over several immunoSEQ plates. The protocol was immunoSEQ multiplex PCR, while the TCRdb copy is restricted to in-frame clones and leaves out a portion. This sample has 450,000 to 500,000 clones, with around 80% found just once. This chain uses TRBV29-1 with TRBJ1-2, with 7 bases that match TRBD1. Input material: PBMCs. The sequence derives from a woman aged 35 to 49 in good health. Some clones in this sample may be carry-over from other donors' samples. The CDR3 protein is CSAQGGIYGYTF. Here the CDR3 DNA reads TGCAGCGCTCAGGGGGGGATCTATGGCTACACCTTC.